This TCR beta chain derives from a study of cytotoxic CD8 clonotypes in ibrutinib-treated CLL. PBMCs that had been cryopreserved were the source of roughly 2.2 micrograms of genomic DNA for TCR beta libraries. The repertoire was sequenced with immunoSEQ multiplex PCR; TCRdb's copy has only in-frame clones and lacks some. Of approximately 45,000 clones listed, about 65% were seen once; the top ten hold 20% to 25%. This clone was found a few times. Its antigen is currently unknown. V was cut by 5 bases and J by 2 bases, with 10 bases left in between. The CDR3 runs 13 residues. CDR1 and CDR2 from the germline V gene are MDHEN and SYDVKM. Study results and caveats: Clonality rose at ibrutinib response and fell back toward baseline at progression.

This sequence was found in a human donor with chronic lymphocytic leukemia. This specimen was PBMCs, taken after 24 months of ibrutinib treatment. V usage is TRBV28 and J usage is TRBJ2-7, with D possibly TRBD2 on 5 matching bases. In DNA, the CDR3 is TGTGCCAGCAGTCAAGCGGTCCCCTACGAGCAGTACTTC. Translating gives CASSQAVPYEQYF.